Following are 15 T cell receptor beta chains from one sample sequenced in a study of OX40 agonist ivuxolimab in advanced cancers. The assay was immunoSEQ multiplex PCR, and TCRdb's table has in-frame clones only and misses some. The sample lists about 55,000 clones, roughly 86% occurring once. The material was CD4+ or CD8+ T cells sorted from blood, obtained in a trial of the OX40 agonist ivuxolimab. The receptors here all came from an adult with an advanced solid tumor such as melanoma, head and neck, liver or kidney cancer.

This chain joins TRBV29-1 and TRBJ2-1; 10 positions agree with TRBD1. V lost 7 bases, J lost 7 bases, and 7 bases stayed unmatched. The V gene's germline CDR1 is SQVTM and CDR2 ANQGSEA. The CDR3 runs 13 residues. The CDR3 bases are TGCAGCGGGGACAGGGGAAGCGTGAATGAGCAGTTCTTC. Translating it yields CSGDRGSVNEQFF.

The chain joins TRBV14 to TRBJ1-2; D is undetermined. Per germline, CDR1 SGHDN and CDR2 FVKESK. The V gene lost 1 base and the J gene lost 6 bases, with 6 bases spanning the gap. The CDR3 sequence is 12 residues long. This CDR3 reads CASSQVGDGYTF. Written as DNA, the CDR3 is TGTGCCAGCAGCCAAGTAGGAGATGGCTACACCTTC. Full variable domain (rest looked up from reference TRBV14 and TRBJ1-2): EAGVTQFPSHSVIEKGQTVTLRCDPISGHDNLYWYRRVMGKEIKFLLHFVKESKQDESGMPNNRFLAERTGGTYSTLKVQPAELEDSGVYFCASSQVGDGYTFGSGTRLTVV.

The genes are TRBV9 and TRBJ2-1; D gene unclear. Deletions cut 0 bases from V and 8 bases from J, with 9 bases between. Per the germline V gene, CDR1 is SGDLS and CDR2 is YYNGEE. This CDR3 is 13 amino acids long. The CDR3 sequence is CASSVEGFDEQFF. Here the CDR3 DNA reads TGTGCCAGCAGCGTAGAAGGGTTCGATGAGCAGTTCTTC. The variable domain in full, with the rest retrieved from reference TRBV9 and TRBJ2-1, is DSGVTQTPKHLITATGQRVTLRCSPRSGDLSVYWYQQSLDQGLQFLIQYYNGEERAKGNILERFSAQQFPDLHSELNLSSLELGDSALYFCASSVEGFDEQFFGPGTRLTVL.

This chain uses TRBV6-5 with TRBJ1-5; D call uncertain. The CDR3 covers 15 residues. The V end lost 2 bases, the J end lost 0 bases, and 8 bases lay between the germline ends. Germline lookup yields CDR1 MNHEY and CDR2 SVGAGI. The chain's CDR3 is CASSYGGYSNQPQHF. The CDR3 DNA reads TGTGCCAGCAGTTACGGTGGTTATAGCAATCAGCCCCAGCATTTT.

The V gene is TRBV29-1, the J gene TRBJ2-2; tentatively, D is TRBD1 (8 bases). Germline V gene data show CDR1 as SQVTM and CDR2 as ANQGSEA. Between the trimmed V and J ends, which lost 2 bases and 5 bases, there was a span of 12 bases. The CDR3 is 14 residues long. The CDR3 DNA follows: TGCAGCGTTGAATCACAGGGGGGGACCGGGGAGCTGTTTTTT. Amino acid sequence: CSVESQGGTGELFF.

The chain joins TRBV27 to TRBJ1-6; a weak D match, TRBD1 (5 bases). V dropped 5 bases and J dropped 2 bases, with 13 bases sitting between them. Per the germline V gene, CDR1 is MNHEY and CDR2 is SMNVEV (reference sequence). The CDR3 has 16 amino acids. The CDR3 DNA sequence: TGTGCCAGCAGTCCCGGGCGGGACGCCTATAATTCACCCCTCCACTTT. This sequence encodes CASSPGRDAYNSPLHF.

The chain joins TRBV29-1 to TRBJ2-7, with TRBD1 matching 7 bases. The CDR3 contains 16 residues. V was pared by 0 bases and J by 0 bases, with 8 bases of the junction left unmatched. From germline, CDR1 is SQVTM and CDR2 ANQGSEA. The CDR3 DNA follows: TGCAGCGTTGAAGACCCCACCAGGGGGAGCTCCTACGAGCAGTACTTC. It specifies CSVEDPTRGSSYEQYF.

This chain connects TRBV6-5 to TRBJ1-2; the D is unclear. The CDR3 runs to 14 residues. Looked up from germline, CDR1 is MNHEY and CDR2 is SVGAGI. The V and J ends lost 2 bases and 8 bases respectively, with 15 bases between them. For the CDR3, the DNA is TGTGCCAGCAGTTACATGGGTGGTACTAGGGGCTACACCTTC. Its protein is CASSYMGGTRGYTF.

For the CDR3, the DNA is TGTGCCAGCAGCTTTACAGGGGGACAGGGGATCTACGAGCAGTACTTC. It codes for CASSFTGGQGIYEQYF. The chain recombines TRBV7-2 with TRBJ2-7; 10 nucleotides line up with TRBD1. Germline V gene sequence: CDR1 SGHTA, CDR2 FQGNSA. The CDR3 covers 16 residues. Trimming at V came to 3 bases and at J to 3 bases, leaving 8 bases not matched to a gene.

V and J are TRBV7-9 and TRBJ1-2; no clear D gene. V was clipped by 4 bases and J by 4 bases, with 13 bases between them. This CDR3 has 14 amino acids. The germline V gene encodes CDR1 SEHNR and CDR2 FQNEAQ (reference sequence). The CDR3 DNA sequence: TGTGCCAGCAGCTCCCCGGGGAGGATCTATGGCTACACCTTC. Amino acid sequence: CASSSPGRIYGYTF.

The table lists this clone with a count of one. The rearrangement links TRBV6-1 to TRBJ2-7, with D possibly being TRBD1 or TRBD2 (5 bases each). The ends were cut back, 1 base at V and 1 base at J, with 14 bases in the middle. CDR3 length: 16 residues. CDR1 and CDR2 from the germline V gene are MNHNS and SASEGT. Here the CDR3 DNA reads TGTGCCAGCAGTGAAGTTCTTTGGGACGGATCCTACGAGCAGTACTTC. Amino acids: CASSEVLWDGSYEQYF.

The V and J genes are TRBV7-6 and TRBJ2-7; D gene unclear. The CDR3 length is 12 residues. The V gene lost 8 bases and the J gene lost 6 bases, with 14 bases spanning the gap. Germline lookup yields CDR1 SGHVS and CDR2 FNYEAQ. The CDR3 sequence: CASAPPDSEQYF. The CDR3 nucleotides read TGTGCCAGCGCCCCGCCGGATAGCGAGCAGTACTTC.

Only one count was recorded for this clone. The chain joins TRBV19 to TRBJ1-1; D perhaps matches TRBD1 (6 bases). CDR1 and CDR2 (germline): LNHDA, SQIVND (reference sequence). This CDR3 has 12 amino acids. V was pared by 7 bases and J by 6 bases, with 12 bases between. This CDR3 is CASNGQHPEAFF. In nucleotides, the CDR3 is TGTGCCAGTAACGGACAGCACCCTGAAGCTTTCTTT. Full variable domain (missing parts from reference TRBV19 and TRBJ1-1): DGGITQSPKYLFRKEGQNVTLSCEQNLNHDAMYWYRQDPGQGLRLIYYSQIVNDFQKGDIAEGYSVSREKKESFPLTVTSAQKNPTAFYLCASNGQHPEAFFGQGTRLTVV.

This clone was observed a few times. The final CDR3 position lacks the conserved phenylalanine or tryptophan, pointing to a likely read error. The CDR3 DNA reads TGTGCCAGCAGCACTTACACGTATTCACCCCTCCACCTT. Encoded protein: CASSTYTYSPLHL. The chain joins TRBV7-2 to TRBJ1-6; D call uncertain. CDR1 SGHTA and CDR2 FQGNSA come from the germline V gene. The CDR3 length is 13 residues. The V and J ends lost 5 bases and 8 bases respectively, with 10 bases between them.

The chain joins TRBV29-1 to TRBJ1-4; weak D call: TRBD1 (6 bases). The CDR3 has 15 amino acids. CDR1 is SQVTM, CDR2 ANQGSEA, per germline. V was shortened by 3 bases and J by 8 bases, with 19 bases between the two germline ends. The CDR3: CSVDLLETGREKLFF. DNA of the CDR3: TGCAGCGTTGACCTTTTGGAAACAGGGCGCGAAAAACTGTTTTTT.